This record covers a single T cell receptor beta chain. CDR3 length equals 16 residues. Germline V gene sequence: CDR1 SSHAT, CDR2 FNYEAQ (reference sequence). These data come from a study of blood T cell repertoires in COVID-19. Some clones are missing from TCRdb's copy, which holds only in-frame ones; the method was immunoSEQ multiplex PCR. The table shows 170,000 or so clones, with about 82% occurring only once. J is TRBJ2-1 and V is TRBV7-7, with 14 positions matching TRBD2. The source of this sequence is a man in his 70s with active or convalescent COVID-19. Sequenced input: peripheral blood. The CDR3: CASSSAGLAGVNEQFF. The CDR3, as DNA: TGTGCTAGCTCGTCTGCGGGACTAGCGGGAGTGAATGAGCAGTTCTTC.